These T cell receptor beta chains were read from a single sample in a study of blood T cell repertoires in COVID-19. Clones were sequenced by immunoSEQ multiplex PCR, and TCRdb holds only the in-frame ones, with some missing. This sample carries some 140,000 clones, 84% of them seen once, and the ten largest clones take 4.5% to 6%. The sample comprised PBMCs or T cells enriched from blood (not recorded which). These receptors all come from a man aged 35 to 55 with acute COVID-19. CDR3s include the opening cysteine and the closing phenylalanine or tryptophan. D genes are given only for firm matches. Only some rows state a clone size, as once, few, many or a class for expanded clones.

J | D | size | V | DNA | CDR3
TRBJ2-2 | TRBD2 | NA | TRBV30 | TGTGCCTGGAGTCTCGGGGGGATAGGCACCGGGGAGCTGTTTTTT | CAWSLGGIGTGELFF
TRBJ1-5 | NA | NA | TRBV7-2 | TGTGCCAGCAGCTCGGGTCTCTTGAGCAATCAGCCCCAGCATTTT | CASSSGLLSNQPQHF
TRBJ1-5 | NA | NA | TRBV4-3 | TGCGCCAGCAGCCAAGATCCGACGGGGAATCAGCCCCAGCATTTT | CASSQDPTGNQPQHF
TRBJ1-5 | NA | NA | TRBV30 | TGTGCCTGGAGTGGCGGGGTATGGGGGCCCCAGCATTTT | CAWSGGVWGPQHF
TRBJ2-3 | NA | once | TRBV5-1 | TGCGCCAGCAGCCAACAGGGTCCGGGGACAGATACGCAGTATTTT | CASSQQGPGTDTQYF
TRBJ2-7 | TRBD2 | NA | TRBV28 | TGTGCCAGCAGTTTGTGGACTAGCGGGGTCTACGAGCAGTACTTC | CASSLWTSGVYEQYF
TRBJ2-2 | TRBD1 | NA | TRBV27 | TGTGCCAGCACCGGGACAGGGAACACCGGGGAGCTGTTTTTT | CASTGTGNTGELFF
TRBJ1-5 | NA | NA | TRBV5-1 | TGCGCCAGCAGCTTGGAGGGTTGGGAGTATCAGCCCCAGCATTTT | CASSLEGWEYQPQHF
TRBJ2-5 | TRBD2 | NA | TRBV2 | TGTGCCAGCAGGGGGACTAGCGGGAGAGAGAAAGAGACCCAGTACTTC | CASRGTSGREKETQYF
TRBJ2-7 | NA | NA | TRBV2 | TGTGCCAGCAGTTTCATATCGGACGGAACTAGCTTATACGAGCAGTACTTC | CASSFISDGTSLYEQYF
TRBJ2-7 | NA | NA | TRBV4-3 | TGCGCCAGCAGCCAAGAGGCTAGCTTAGAGGGCGAGCAGTACTTC | CASSQEASLEGEQYF
TRBJ2-1 | TRBD2 | few | TRBV28 | TGTGCCAGCCGGCTAGCGGGGTTATACAATGAGCAGTTCTTC | CASRLAGLYNEQFF
TRBJ2-2 | NA | few | TRBV19 | TGTGCCACGCGAGGCCAGGGCGCCGGGGAGCTGTTTTTT | CATRGQGAGELFF
TRBJ2-1 | TRBD1 | NA | TRBV5-1 | TGCGCCAGCAGCCCCGGGGACAGCAATGAGCAGTTCTTC | CASSPGDSNEQFF
TRBJ1-3 | NA | NA | TRBV24-1 | TGTGCCACCCGTATTCGGATATATTTT | CATRIRIYF
TRBJ1-1 | NA | NA | TRBV28 | TGTGCCAGCAGTTTATGGGAGGAGAGCACTGAAGCTTTCTTT | CASSLWEESTEAFF
TRBJ1-6 | NA | NA | TRBV7-9 | TGTGCCAGCAGCTTACCACAGGGCAGCTCCTATAATTCACCCCTCCACTTT | CASSLPQGSSYNSPLHF
TRBJ2-1 | NA | NA | TRBV9 | TGTGCCAGCAGCGTAGCGCTAGACTACAATGAGCAGTTCTTC | CASSVALDYNEQFF
TRBJ1-5 | TRBD1 | few | TRBV28 | TGTGCCAGCAGTATATTTGGACAGGGGGTGGAGCAGCCCCAGCATTTT | CASSIFGQGVEQPQHF
TRBJ2-1 | NA | NA | TRBV6-1 | TGTGCCAGCAGTGAGCGGGTAAATGAGCAGTTCTTC | CASSERVNEQFF
TRBJ2-2 | NA | NA | TRBV2 | TGTGCCAGCAGTCCCCCCCCGCTACCCGGGGAGCTGTTTTTT | CASSPPPLPGELFF
TRBJ2-5 | NA | NA | TRBV19 | TGTGCCAGTAGCGGACAGACAAAAAAAGAGACCCAGTACTTC | CASSGQTKKETQYF
TRBJ2-7 | NA | NA | TRBV2 | TGTGCCAGCAGTGAGACCAGGGCTTCTAGCTCCTACGAGCAGTACTTC | CASSETRASSSYEQYF
TRBJ2-1 | NA | NA | TRBV9 | TGTGCCAGCAGCGTAGGTTGGGCACCCTACAATGAGCAGTTCTTC | CASSVGWAPYNEQFF
TRBJ1-2 | TRBD1 | NA | TRBV6-6 | TGTGCCAGCAGTTCCCAGAGACAGGGGAATGGCTACACCTTC | CASSSQRQGNGYTF
TRBJ2-7 | TRBD2 | NA | TRBV3-1/TRBV3-2 | TGTGCCAGTAAACCCCTAGCGGGCTACGAGCAGTACTTC | CASKPLAGYEQYF
TRBJ2-1 | TRBD2 | NA | TRBV6-5 | TGTGCCAGCAGTTGGACCGGGACTACAACCTACAATGAGCAGTTCTTC | CASSWTGTTTYNEQFF
TRBJ1-2 | TRBD1 | NA | TRBV5-6 | TGTGCCAGCAGCTACAGGGGGTCCCACTATGGCTACACCTTC | CASSYRGSHYGYTF
TRBJ1-6 | NA | NA | TRBV12-3/TRBV12-4 | TGTGCCAGCGCTAACTATAATTCACCCCTCCACTTT | CASANYNSPLHF
TRBJ1-1 | NA | NA | TRBV28 | TGTGCCAGCAGTTTATACGAGCAAGCTTTCTTT | CASSLYEQAFF
TRBJ2-1 | NA | NA | TRBV6-5 | TGTGCCAGCAGTCTAAAGGGGGAAGGTATCAATGAGCAGTTCTTC | CASSLKGEGINEQFF
TRBJ2-3 | TRBD1 | once | TRBV5-8 | TGTGCCAGCAGCCGGGGACAGGTAGCAGATACGCAGTATTTT | CASSRGQVADTQYF
TRBJ1-1 | NA | NA | TRBV28 | TGTGCCAGCAGGCCCGGGGGGGGTGGTGGACTGAACACTGAAGCTTTCTTT | CASRPGGGGGLNTEAFF
TRBJ2-1 | TRBD2 | once | TRBV7-2 | TGTGCCAGCAGCTCCTCGACTAGCGGGAAACACAATGAGCAGTTCTTC | CASSSSTSGKHNEQFF
TRBJ2-2 | TRBD1 | once | TRBV27 | TGTGCCAGCAGTCCCAACCCGCCTTACAGGGGGCAGGGGACCGGGGAGCTGTTTTTT | CASSPNPPYRGQGTGELFF
TRBJ1-6 | NA | NA | TRBV7-2 | TGTGCCAGCAGCCCCTACCGGAGAAGCTCACCCCTCCACTTT | CASSPYRRSSPLHF
TRBJ2-5 | TRBD2 | NA | TRBV9 | TGTGCCAGCAGCGCGAGCGGGGGTACGGTGGCCCAGTACTTC | CASSASGGTVAQYF
TRBJ1-2 | TRBD1 | NA | TRBV29-1 | TGCAGCGGGCGACAGGGGAACTATGGCTACACCTTC | CSGRQGNYGYTF
TRBJ2-7 | TRBD2 | NA | TRBV5-8 | TGTGCCAGCAGCCCTCGCACGGGAGGTGAGCAGTACTTC | CASSPRTGGEQYF
TRBJ2-7 | NA | NA | TRBV28 | TGTGCCAGCAGTTCGGGGAGGGACATCGACTACGAGCAGTACTTC | CASSSGRDIDYEQYF
TRBJ2-7 | NA | NA | TRBV10-2 | TGCGCCAGCAGTGTAGTCAACTACGAGCAGTACTTC | CASSVVNYEQYF
TRBJ1-1 | NA | NA | TRBV5-1 | TGCGCCAGCAGCTTGGCAGGGAACACTGAAGCTTTCTTT | CASSLAGNTEAFF
TRBJ2-7 | NA | NA | TRBV9 | TGTGCCAGCAGCGGTCACGGGTACGAGCAGTACTTC | CASSGHGYEQYF
TRBJ1-3 | NA | NA | TRBV29-1 | TGCAGCGCACAGCTCTCTGGAAACACCATATATTTT | CSAQLSGNTIYF
TRBJ2-7 | NA | NA | TRBV7-2 | TGTGCCAGCAGCTTAGGCTTTTTGGGACTTATCTCCTACGAGCAGTACTTC | CASSLGFLGLISYEQYF
TRBJ1-2 | TRBD1 | NA | TRBV12-3/TRBV12-4 | TGTGCCAGCAGTTTCGACAGGGGGGATGGCTACACCTTC | CASSFDRGDGYTF
TRBJ2-2 | TRBD1 | NA | TRBV2 | TGTGCCAGCAGGGCCGACAGGGCTGGCGGGGAGCTGTTTTTT | CASRADRAGGELFF
TRBJ2-2 | NA | NA | TRBV12-3/TRBV12-4 | TGTGCCAGCGACACGGCCGGAACCGGGGAGCTGTTTTTT | CASDTAGTGELFF
TRBJ2-5 | TRBD1 | once | TRBV7-2 | TGTGCCAGCAGCCTCCGGGGACAGTTCCAAGAGACCCAGTACTTC | CASSLRGQFQETQYF
TRBJ1-6 | TRBD1 | few | TRBV3-1/TRBV3-2 | TGTGCCAGCAGCCAAGGCGAAGGGGGCGGATCACCCCTCCACTTT | CASSQGEGGGSPLHF
TRBJ2-7 | TRBD1 | NA | TRBV28 | TGTGCCAGCAGTTCCGCGGGACAGGGGGTAGGGCAGTACTTC | CASSSAGQGVGQYF
TRBJ1-2 | NA | few | TRBV4-2 | TGTGCCAGCAGCCAAGATGGCAGATTCTCAGGCTACACCTTC | CASSQDGRFSGYTF
TRBJ1-5 | TRBD1 | once | TRBV2 | TGTGCCAGCGGGGTCCCGGCAGGGGGTGATCAGCCCCAGCATTTT | CASGVPAGGDQPQHF